The source of this T cell receptor beta chain is a study of cytomegalovirus exposure and HLA in healthy donors. Whole-study context: Counted in an early data release were about 85 million unique TCRs from HLA-typed donors.

Study-wide findings and caveats: A few V segments could not be told apart, such as TRBV6-2 and TRBV6-3, and were left out. Later on, a genetic analysis was performed. It linked a missense variant in DCLRE1C with V- and J-gene trimming of TCR beta. Most TCR sequences were uncommon, yet certain public TCRs appeared in many donors.

13 Jbeta primers and 60 Vbeta primers were used for the PCR. Using immunoSEQ multiplex PCR, the repertoire was profiled, and TCRdb retains in-frame clones only, with some absent. The record lists 150,000 or so clones, of which the ten most abundant hold 1.5% to 2%. V shed 0 bases, J shed 4 bases, and the junction held 8 bases outside the gene matches. Germline lookup yields CDR1 GTSNPN and CDR2 SVGIG (reference sequence). This CDR3 is 15 amino acids long. Notes on this clone: Its antigen is as yet unknown.

Material: PBMCs. This receptor was identified in a woman aged 50 to 60 in good health and CMV-seronegative. The chain links TRBV30 to TRBJ2-5; 7 bases fit TRBD2. In DNA, the CDR3 is TGTGCCTGGAGTGTAGCGACTAGCCAGGCAGAGACCCAGTACTTC. Protein product: CAWSVATSQAETQYF. Full variable domain (outside the CDR3, taken from reference TRBV30 and TRBJ2-5): SQTIHQWPATLVQPVGSPLSLECTVEGTSNPNLYWYRQAAGRGLQLLFYSVGIGQISSEVPQNLSASRPQDRQFILSSKKLLLSDSGFYLCAWSVATSQAETQYFGPGTRLLVL.